One sample yielded the 10 T cell receptor beta chains listed below, sequenced in a study of blood T cell repertoires in COVID-19. TCRdb's copy holds only in-frame clones and misses some; the assay was immunoSEQ multiplex PCR. The data contain 150,000 or so clones, roughly 90% of them singletons. The sequenced sample was PBMCs or T cells enriched from blood (not recorded which). The receptors derive from a woman in her fifties or sixties who had recovered from COVID-19.

This rearrangement joins TRBV5-4 to TRBJ1-6; 7 bases are a match to TRBD1. The CDR3 consists of 14 residues. Germline V lookup: CDR1 SGHNT, CDR2 YYREEE (reference sequence). V trimming: 5 bases; J trimming: 7 bases; junction bases outside the gene matches: 6. In nucleotides, the CDR3 is TGTGCCAGCAGTGTGGGCAGGGGGAATTCACCCCTCCACTTT. This translates into CASSVGRGNSPLHF.

The V call is TRBV19, the J call TRBJ2-3; 11 bases agree with TRBD1. CDR3 length: 16 residues. With V trimmed by 5 bases and J by 4 bases, 8 bases remained unmatched. The germline gives CDR1 LNHDA, CDR2 SQIVND (reference sequence). This CDR3 reads CASSALRDRGADTQYF. Here the CDR3 DNA reads TGTGCCAGTAGTGCCCTCCGGGACAGGGGGGCAGATACGCAGTATTTT.

The chain is built from TRBV6-4 and TRBJ2-7; 8 bases are a match to TRBD2. From germline, CDR1 is MRHNA and CDR2 SNTAGT. After removal of 7 bases from V and 3 bases from J, the junction contained 8 bases not matched to a gene. CDR3 length equals 14 residues. The CDR3 is CASKVLAESYEQYF. CDR3 nucleotides: TGTGCCAGCAAGGTACTAGCGGAGAGCTACGAGCAGTACTTC.

This chain joins TRBV4-2 and TRBJ1-4; 8 bases fit TRBD1. CDR1 and CDR2 from the germline V gene are LGHNA and YNFKEQ. The CDR3 is made up of 16 amino acids. With 0 bases clipped from V and 8 bases from J, the junction kept 8 bases outside the gene matches. The CDR3: CASSQDQGTGYEKLFF. CDR3 in DNA: TGTGCCAGCAGCCAAGATCAAGGGACAGGCTACGAAAAACTGTTTTTT.

The V and J genes are TRBV18 and TRBJ2-7; a weak D match, TRBD2 (6 bases). V dropped 5 bases and J dropped 1 base, with 12 bases sitting between them. The CDR3 length is 14 residues. Germline lookup yields CDR1 KGHSH and CDR2 LQKENI. The CDR3, as DNA: TGTGCCAGCTCATGGGGGGAAGGATCCTACGAGCAGTACTTC. It codes for CASSWGEGSYEQYF.

This sequence joins TRBV11-2 and TRBJ2-7; TRBD2 agrees at 8 bases. Germline V gene sequence: CDR1 SGHAT, CDR2 FQNNGV. The CDR3 runs to 15 residues. V dropped 5 bases and J dropped 4; count of bases not matched to a gene: 10. The CDR3 loop is CASSPDWASGYEQYF. The DNA of the CDR3 is TGTGCCAGCAGCCCGGATTGGGCTAGCGGGTACGAGCAGTACTTC. The whole variable domain, remainder taken from reference TRBV11-2 and TRBJ2-7, is EAGVAQSPRYKIIEKRQSVAFWCNPISGHATLYWYQQILGQGPKLLIQFQNNGVVDDSQLPKDRFSAERLKGVDSTLKIQPAKLEDSAVYLCASSPDWASGYEQYFGPGTRLTVT.

V and J are TRBV2 and TRBJ2-5; 7 nucleotides match TRBD1. This CDR3 region has 14 residues. The junction had 5 bases not matched to a gene; V was cut back by 5 bases and J by 2 bases. Per the germline V gene, CDR1 is SNHLY and CDR2 is FYNNEI. This chain's CDR3 is CASSPDRAQETQYF. The CDR3 DNA follows: TGTGCCAGCAGTCCAGACAGGGCGCAAGAGACCCAGTACTTC.

V usage is TRBV11-2 and J usage is TRBJ2-7; the D gene is possibly TRBD1 (6 bases). The germline CDR1 and CDR2 sequences are SGHAT and FQNNGV. CDR3 length equals 13 residues. Between the trimmed V and J ends, which lost 3 bases and 2 bases, there was a span of 8 bases. The CDR3 coding sequence is TGTGCCAGCAGCTTCGACAGGACCTACGAGCAGTACTTC. It yields the protein CASSFDRTYEQYF.

CDR3 sequence (DNA): TGTGCCTGGAGGACAGGTCTAGCGGGAGGGCAATCTGATACGCAGTATTTT. It yields the protein CAWRTGLAGGQSDTQYF. This chain links TRBV30 with TRBJ2-3; 12 bases align to TRBD2. The CDR3 is 17 amino acids. Germline V lookup: CDR1 GTSNPN, CDR2 SVGIG (reference sequence). Germline trimming cut 3 bases from V and 6 bases from J; bases unmatched to any gene: 13.

This clone was detected only once. The chain carries TRBV24-1 and TRBJ2-3; TRBD1 matches 7 bases. The germline V gene has CDR1 KGHDR and CDR2 SFDVKD. There are 16 residues in the CDR3. J was trimmed by 0 bases and V by 4 bases; bases with no gene match: 6. In DNA form, the CDR3 reads TGTGCCACCAGTGACAACAGGGGCCAGAGCACAGATACGCAGTATTTT. Its protein is CATSDNRGQSTDTQYF.